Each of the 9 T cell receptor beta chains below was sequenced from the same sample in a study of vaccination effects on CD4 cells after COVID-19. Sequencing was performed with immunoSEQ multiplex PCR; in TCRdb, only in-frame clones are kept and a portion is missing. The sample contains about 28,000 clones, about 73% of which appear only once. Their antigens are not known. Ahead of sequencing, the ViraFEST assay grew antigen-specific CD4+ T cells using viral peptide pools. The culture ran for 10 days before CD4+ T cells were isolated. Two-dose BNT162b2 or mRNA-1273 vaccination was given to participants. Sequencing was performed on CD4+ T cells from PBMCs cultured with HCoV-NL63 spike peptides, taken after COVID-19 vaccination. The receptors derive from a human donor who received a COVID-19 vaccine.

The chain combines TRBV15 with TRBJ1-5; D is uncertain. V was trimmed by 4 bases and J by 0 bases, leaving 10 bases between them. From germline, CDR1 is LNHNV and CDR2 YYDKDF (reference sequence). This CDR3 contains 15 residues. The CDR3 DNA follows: TGTGCCACCAGCACTGGTGCGAATAGCAATCAGCCCCAGCATTTT. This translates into CATSTGANSNQPQHF. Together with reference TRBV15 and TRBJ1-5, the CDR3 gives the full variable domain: DAMVIQNPRYQVTQFGKPVTLSCSQTLNHNVMYWYQQKSSQAPKLLFHYYDKDFNNEADTPDNFQSRRPNTSFCFLDIRSPGLGDTAMYLCATSTGANSNQPQHFGDGTRLSIL.

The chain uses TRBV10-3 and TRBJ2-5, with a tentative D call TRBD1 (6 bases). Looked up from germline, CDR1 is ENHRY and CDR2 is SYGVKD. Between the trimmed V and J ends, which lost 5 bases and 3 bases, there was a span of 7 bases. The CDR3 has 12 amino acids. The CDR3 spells CAISWTEETQYF. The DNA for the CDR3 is TGTGCCATCAGTTGGACAGAAGAGACCCAGTACTTC.

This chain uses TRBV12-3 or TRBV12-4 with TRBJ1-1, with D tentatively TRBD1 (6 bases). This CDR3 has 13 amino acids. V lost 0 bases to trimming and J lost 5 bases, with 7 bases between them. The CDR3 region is CASSLARGTEAFF. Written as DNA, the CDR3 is TGTGCCAGCAGTTTAGCGAGGGGGACTGAAGCTTTCTTT.

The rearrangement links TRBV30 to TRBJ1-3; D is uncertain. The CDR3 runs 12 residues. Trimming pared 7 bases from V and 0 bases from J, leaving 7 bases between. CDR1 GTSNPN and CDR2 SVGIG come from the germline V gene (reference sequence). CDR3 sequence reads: CALGSSGNTIYF. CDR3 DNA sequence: TGTGCCTTGGGTAGCTCTGGAAACACCATATATTTT.

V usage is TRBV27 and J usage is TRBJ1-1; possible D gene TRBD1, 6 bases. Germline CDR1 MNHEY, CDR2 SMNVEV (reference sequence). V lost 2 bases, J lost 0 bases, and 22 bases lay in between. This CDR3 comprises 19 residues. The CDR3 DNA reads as TGTGCCAGCAGTTTAGTACCGTTCCATAGGACAGCTTTGAACACTGAAGCTTTCTTT. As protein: CASSLVPFHRTALNTEAFF.

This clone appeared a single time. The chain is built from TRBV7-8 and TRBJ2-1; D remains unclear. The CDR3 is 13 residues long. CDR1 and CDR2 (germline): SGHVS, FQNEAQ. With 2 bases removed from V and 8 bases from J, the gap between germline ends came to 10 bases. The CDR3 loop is CASSLKSVYEQFF. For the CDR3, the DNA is TGTGCCAGCAGCTTAAAATCGGTCTATGAGCAGTTCTTC.

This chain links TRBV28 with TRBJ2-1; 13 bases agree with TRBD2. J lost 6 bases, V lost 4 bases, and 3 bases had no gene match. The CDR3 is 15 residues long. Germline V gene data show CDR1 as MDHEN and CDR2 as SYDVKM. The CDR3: CASSSTSGGINEQFF. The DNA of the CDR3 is TGTGCCAGCAGTTCGACTAGCGGGGGGATCAATGAGCAGTTCTTC.

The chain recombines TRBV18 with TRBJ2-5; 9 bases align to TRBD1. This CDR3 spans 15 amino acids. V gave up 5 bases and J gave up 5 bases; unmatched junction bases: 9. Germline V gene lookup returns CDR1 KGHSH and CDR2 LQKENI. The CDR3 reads CASSAGTGFRETQYF. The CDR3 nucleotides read TGTGCCAGCTCAGCCGGGACAGGGTTTCGGGAGACCCAGTACTTC.

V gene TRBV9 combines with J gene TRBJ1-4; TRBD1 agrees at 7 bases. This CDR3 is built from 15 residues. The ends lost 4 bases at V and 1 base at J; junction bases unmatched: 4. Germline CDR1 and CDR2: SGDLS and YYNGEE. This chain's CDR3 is CASSLTGRTNEKLFF. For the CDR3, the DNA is TGTGCCAGCAGCCTGACAGGGAGAACTAATGAAAAACTGTTTTTT.